Sequencing of this T cell receptor beta chain was carried out in a study of patients and donors after allogeneic stem cell transplantation. The V gene lost 2 bases and the J gene lost 4 bases, with 9 bases spanning the gap. The CDR3 consists of 13 residues. Per germline, CDR1 SGHRS and CDR2 YFSETQ. TCRdb recomputed calls from the RT-PCR reads with MiXCR, one row per CDR3 protein. Among over 350,000 distinct CDR3 sequences listed, 16% were seen once. The sequenced sample consisted of blood, either unsorted or a sorted T cell fraction (not recorded which). This chain uses TRBV5-1 with TRBJ1-2; D is unresolved. This TCR came from a human donor who was either an allogeneic HSCT recipient or a stem cell or donor lymphocyte infusion donor (not recorded which). It is not recorded whose cells these are; they may come from a transplant donor. CDR3 loop: CASSFGEVYGYTF. For the CDR3, the DNA is TGCGCCAGCAGCTTCGGGGAAGTCTATGGCTACACCTTC.